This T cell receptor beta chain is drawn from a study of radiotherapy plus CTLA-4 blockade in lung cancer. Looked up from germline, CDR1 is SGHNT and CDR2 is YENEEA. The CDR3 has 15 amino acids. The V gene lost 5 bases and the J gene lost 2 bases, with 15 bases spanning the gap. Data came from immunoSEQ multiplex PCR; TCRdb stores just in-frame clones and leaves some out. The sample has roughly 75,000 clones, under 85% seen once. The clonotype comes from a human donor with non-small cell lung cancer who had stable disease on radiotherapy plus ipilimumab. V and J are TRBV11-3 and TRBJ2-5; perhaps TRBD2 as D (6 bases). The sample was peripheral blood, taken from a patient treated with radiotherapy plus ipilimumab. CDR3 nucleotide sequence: TGTGCCAGCAGCCCAGCCCCAGGAGGGCAAGAGACCCAGTACTTC. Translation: CASSPAPGGQETQYF. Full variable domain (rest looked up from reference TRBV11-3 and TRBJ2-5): EAGVVQSPRYKIIEKKQPVAFWCNPISGHNTLYWYLQNLGQGPELLIRYENEEAVDDSQLPKDRFSAERLKGVDSTLKIQPAELGDSAVYLCASSPAPGGQETQYFGPGTRLLVL.